The 15 T cell receptor beta chains below come from one sample, sequenced in a study of blood T cells in healthy people across ages (dated by TCRdb to about 2015). The method behind the library was 5' RACE. Reads for this sample came from an Illumina HiSeq 2500. A second PCR of 7 to 11 cycles was performed with a sample-barcoded 5' primer and a J-beta primer mix. TCRdb reran the public reads through fastp at Q25 and MiXCR, keeping productive beta chains. Identical CDR3 protein sequences are pooled into one entry, listed with their most common genes and DNA. This sample lists over a million distinct CDR3 sequences; 20% to 25% were detected once. The top ten clonotypes cover about 0.69% of the sample. These same records also appear under a second study, on T cells of mothers and their children.

The sample comprised blood. All receptors come from a girl aged 2-10 years in good health.

This clonotype appeared a few times. This chain uses TRBV7-2 with TRBJ2-5, with 10 bases identical to TRBD2. With V trimmed by 1 base and J by 1 base, 3 bases remained unmatched. The CDR3 covers 16 residues. The germline gives CDR1 SGHTA, CDR2 FQGNSA. The chain's CDR3 is CASSLELAGFQETQYF. The CDR3 DNA reads TGTGCCAGCAGCTTAGAACTAGCGGGATTCCAAGAGACCCAGTACTTC.

This clonotype turned up a few times. The chain links TRBV5-1 to TRBJ2-5; TRBD1 matches at 7 bases. Germline CDR1 reads SGHRS; CDR2 reads YFSETQ. V was pared by 2 bases and J by 1 base, with 2 bases of the junction left unmatched. This CDR3 is built from 14 residues. The CDR3 is CASSFTGVQETQYF. As DNA, the CDR3 is TGCGCCAGCAGCTTCACAGGGGTCCAAGAGACCCAGTACTTC.

With regard to this clonotype: A much larger clone differs by one base, so this may be a read error. The chain employs TRBV28 and TRBJ2-7, with D unclear. The CDR3 consists of 12 residues. Germline V gives CDR1 MDHEN, CDR2 SYDVKM. The CDR3 DNA reads as TGTGCCGGCAGTCTGGACCCCTACGAGCAGTACTTC. Protein: CAGSLDPYEQYF.

This clonotype was counted at least ten times. The chain employs TRBV7-3 and TRBJ2-3, with 8 bases aligning to TRBD2. Losses at the gene ends were 0 bases for V and 3 bases for J; bases not matched to a gene: 2. The CDR3 runs 15 residues. CDR1 SGHTA and CDR2 FQGTGA come from the germline V gene. CDR3 amino acids: CASSLTAGGTDTQYF. CDR3 nucleotides: TGTGCCAGCAGCTTAACGGCGGGAGGAACAGATACGCAGTATTTT.

In this sample, this clonotype turned up many times. The chain joins TRBV4-3 to TRBJ2-5; 7 nucleotides agree with TRBD2. Trimming cost V 0 bases and J 11 bases; bases outside gene matches: 15. Germline V gene data show CDR1 as LGHNA and CDR2 as YSLEER. This CDR3 has 16 amino acids. The CDR3 DNA is TGCGCCAGCAGCCAAGAGGGGGGGACTCTCTCCGAAGAGCAGTACTTC. Its protein is CASSQEGGTLSEEQYF.

This clonotype was seen many times. This chain joins TRBV14 and TRBJ2-7; D unresolved. Germline CDR1 and CDR2: SGHDN and FVKESK. Trimming left V 2 bases short and J 4 bases short, with 6 bases between. This CDR3 spans 12 amino acids. The chain's CDR3 is CASSQLSYEQYF. CDR3 DNA sequence: TGTGCCAGCAGCCAATTAAGTTACGAGCAGTACTTC.

The chain combines TRBV4-3 with TRBJ1-2; TRBD1 matches at 7 bases. V was pared by 2 bases and J by 4 bases, with 7 bases of the junction left unmatched. From germline, CDR1 is LGHNA and CDR2 YSLEER. The CDR3 is made up of 15 amino acids. Here the CDR3 DNA reads TGCGCCAGCAGCCAAAATCCGGGACAGAGCTATGGCTACACCTTC. Protein product: CASSQNPGQSYGYTF.

In this sample, this clonotype turned up a few times. This rearrangement joins TRBV29-1 to TRBJ1-4; maybe TRBD1 (6 bases). Trimming removed 4 bases from V and 7 bases from J, with 13 bases in between. The CDR3 has 13 residues. CDR1 is SQVTM and CDR2 is ANQGSEA in the germline V gene. The CDR3 protein is CSVAEQGGEKLFF. The DNA for the CDR3 is TGCAGCGTTGCGGAACAGGGTGGTGAAAAACTGTTTTTT.

The chain employs TRBV7-9 and TRBJ2-3, with 10 positions matching TRBD2. With V trimmed by 4 bases and J by 2 bases, 6 bases remained unmatched. Germline CDR1 SEHNR, CDR2 FQNEAQ (reference sequence). The CDR3 runs to 16 residues. The DNA for the CDR3 is TGTGCCAGCAGCTATATAGCGGGGGGAATCACAGATACGCAGTATTTT. It yields the protein CASSYIAGGITDTQYF. Filled out from reference TRBV7-9 and TRBJ2-3, the complete variable domain reads DTGVSQNPRHKITKRGQNVTFRCDPISEHNRLYWYRQTLGQGPEFLTYFQNEAQLEKSRLLSDRFSAERPKGSFSTLEIQRTEQGDSAMYLCASSYIAGGITDTQYFGPGTRLTVL.

This clonotype appeared a few times. This sequence joins TRBV19 and TRBJ2-7; 7 positions match TRBD2. The junction had 4 bases not matched to a gene; V was cut back by 0 bases and J by 8 bases. Germline V CDR1 and CDR2: LNHDA, SQIVND (reference sequence). The CDR3 sequence is 13 residues long. The CDR3 nucleotides are TGTGCCAGTAGTATAGAGGGGAGCGGGAAGCAGTACTTC. Translation: CASSIEGSGKQYF.

The J gene is TRBJ1-3, the V gene TRBV6-5; TRBD1 aligns across 7 bases. V dropped 10 bases and J dropped 8; count of bases not matched to a gene: 5. CDR3 size: 11 residues. CDR1 and CDR2 (germline): MNHEY, SVGAGI. The DNA for the CDR3 is TGTGCCACCCACAGGGGTGACACCATATATTTT. Translation gives CATHRGDTIYF.

The chain is built from TRBV27 and TRBJ1-6; D perhaps matches TRBD1 (6 bases). From germline, CDR1 is MNHEY and CDR2 SMNVEV (reference sequence). This CDR3 is built from 19 residues. Trimming left V 8 bases short and J 0 bases short, with 23 bases between. The CDR3 nucleotides read TGTGCCAGCGGAGATACAGGGTTGGAGCGGGGCTCCTATAATTCACCCCTCCACTTT. It is translated as CASGDTGLERGSYNSPLHF.

This clonotype was detected only a few times. This chain links TRBV5-1 with TRBJ2-3; 8 positions match TRBD2. Per germline, CDR1 SGHRS and CDR2 YFSETQ. Unmatched junction bases numbered 7, after V lost 0 bases and J lost 4 bases. This CDR3 region has 16 residues. CDR3: CASSLERGLAADTQYF. As DNA, the CDR3 is TGCGCCAGCAGCTTGGAACGCGGACTAGCCGCAGATACGCAGTATTTT.

This clonotype was found a few times. The chain uses TRBV15 and TRBJ2-5; either TRBD1 or TRBD2 may fit D (5 bases each). CDR1 is LNHNV, CDR2 YYDKDF, per germline (reference sequence). With 0 bases removed from V and 1 base from J, the gap between germline ends came to 9 bases. CDR3 size: 15 residues. The chain's CDR3 is CATSRDPGTQETQYF. The CDR3 nucleotides read TGTGCCACCAGCAGAGATCCAGGGACCCAAGAGACCCAGTACTTC.

The chain uses TRBV5-5 and TRBJ2-7; 10 bases are shared with TRBD2. CDR3 length: 14 amino acids. Germline CDR1 and CDR2: SGHKS and YYEKEE (reference sequence). Trimming at V came to 2 bases and at J to 6 bases, leaving 5 bases not matched to a gene. The CDR3 is CASSLGAGGPEQYF. The CDR3 DNA sequence: TGTGCCAGCAGCTTAGGAGCGGGAGGGCCCGAGCAGTACTTC. Combining the CDR3 with reference TRBV5-5 and TRBJ2-7 gives the whole variable domain DAGVTQSPTHLIKTRGQQVTLRCSPISGHKSVSWYQQVLGQGPQFIFQYYEKEERGRGNFPDRFSARQFPNYSSELNVNALLLGDSALYLCASSLGAGGPEQYFGPGTRLTVT.